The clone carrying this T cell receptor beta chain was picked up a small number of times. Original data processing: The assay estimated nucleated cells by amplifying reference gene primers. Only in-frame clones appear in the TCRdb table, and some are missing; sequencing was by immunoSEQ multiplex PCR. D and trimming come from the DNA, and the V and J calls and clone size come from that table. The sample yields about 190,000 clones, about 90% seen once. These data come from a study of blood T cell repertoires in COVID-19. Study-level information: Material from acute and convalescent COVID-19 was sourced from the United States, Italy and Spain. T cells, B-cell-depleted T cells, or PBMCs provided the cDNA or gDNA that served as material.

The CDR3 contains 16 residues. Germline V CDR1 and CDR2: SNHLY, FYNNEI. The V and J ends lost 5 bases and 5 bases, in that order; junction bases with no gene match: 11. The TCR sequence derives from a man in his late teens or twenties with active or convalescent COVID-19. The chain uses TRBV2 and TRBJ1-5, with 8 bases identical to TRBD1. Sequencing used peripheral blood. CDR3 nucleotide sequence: TGTGCCAGCAGTAAAAGGAGGACAGGGTTCGATCAGCCCCAGCATTTT. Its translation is CASSKRRTGFDQPQHF.